One and the same sample provided the 26 T cell receptor beta chains below, sequenced in a study of cytomegalovirus exposure and HLA in healthy donors. The PCR made use of 60 Vbeta and 13 Jbeta primers. Profiled with immunoSEQ multiplex PCR; TCRdb holds only in-frame clones, not every one. The table shows 130,000 to 150,000 clones, with roughly 66% occurring only once. Sequencing was performed on PBMCs. Every receptor here comes from a woman aged 18-29 years in good health and CMV-seronegative.

This chain connects TRBV4-1 to TRBJ2-5; D uncertain. The closer fit of TRBJ2-7 to the DNA end suggests the J call may be wrong. Germline CDR1 MGHRA, CDR2 YSYEKL. The CDR3 is 13 amino acids. This CDR3 is CASSRISSYEQYF. DNA for the CDR3: TGCGCCAGCAGCCGTATTAGCTCCTACGAGCAGTACTTC.

The chain is built from TRBV5-4 and TRBJ2-7; no reliable D call. Trimming removed 3 bases at V and 7 bases at J, with 14 bases between. This CDR3 comprises 13 residues. Per germline, CDR1 SGHNT and CDR2 YYREEE (reference sequence). For the CDR3, the DNA is TGTGCCAGCAGCTCTAGGCCTCCTGAGGAGCAGTACTTC. This encodes CASSSRPPEEQYF.

The chain carries TRBV29-1 and TRBJ1-5, with TRBD1 as a possible D gene (5 bases). The germline V and J ends were trimmed by 6 bases and 0 bases, with 12 bases remaining between them. This CDR3 is 14 amino acids long. From germline, CDR1 is SQVTM and CDR2 ANQGSEA. The CDR3 region is CSVADRDSNQPQHF. Written as DNA, the CDR3 is TGCAGCGTCGCCGACAGAGATAGCAATCAGCCCCAGCATTTT.

The chain joins TRBV4-2 to TRBJ1-4; D is perhaps TRBD1 (6 bases). The CDR3 has 18 amino acids. Germline CDR1 reads LGHNA; CDR2 reads YNFKEQ. The V end was cut by 1 base, the J end by 3 bases, with 18 bases between. Here the CDR3 DNA reads TGTGCCAGCAGCCAAGTCCTTCGCGGGGGCGCAGCTAATGAAAAACTGTTTTTT. Protein: CASSQVLRGGAANEKLFF.

The chain links TRBV15 to TRBJ1-5; 9 positions match TRBD1. V shed 1 base, J shed 2 bases, and the junction held 3 bases outside the gene matches. This CDR3 contains 16 residues. Germline assignment: CDR1 LNHNV and CDR2 YYDKDF (reference sequence). Written as DNA, the CDR3 is TGTGCCACCAGCAGAGTCACAGGGGGCCGCAATCAGCCCCAGCATTTT. Its translation: CATSRVTGGRNQPQHF.

The chain employs TRBV25-1 and TRBJ1-2, with a weak D call TRBD1 (6 bases). The CDR3 is made up of 14 amino acids. Trimming cost V 7 bases and J 4 bases, with 16 bases left between them. Per the germline V gene, CDR1 is MGHDK and CDR2 is SYGVNS. In nucleotides, the CDR3 is TGTGCCAGCAATAAGGGGGGGATGAGCTATGGCTACACCTTC. Its translation: CASNKGGMSYGYTF.

V usage is TRBV11-2 and J usage is TRBJ2-7, with TRBD2 matching over 7 bases. Germline V gene sequence: CDR1 SGHAT, CDR2 FQNNGV. V shed 1 base, J shed 4 bases, and the junction held 10 bases outside the gene matches. The CDR3 totals 16 residues. CDR3 bases: TGTGCCAGCAGCTTAGTTCTAGCGGACTTACCTTACGAGCAGTACGTC. Amino acids: CASSLVLADLPYEQYV.

The V call is TRBV10-1, the J call TRBJ1-1; 8 positions match TRBD1. V shed 6 bases, J shed 1 base, and the junction held 7 bases outside the gene matches. In germline, CDR1 is WNHNN, CDR2 SYGVQD (reference sequence). The CDR3 consists of 15 residues. This CDR3 reads CASRLTGARNTEAFF. CDR3 nucleotide sequence: TGCGCCAGCAGACTGACAGGGGCCAGGAACACTGAAGCTTTCTTT.

This chain links TRBV18 with TRBJ1-3; a weak D match, TRBD1 (6 bases). Germline V gives CDR1 KGHSH, CDR2 LQKENI. This CDR3 comprises 16 residues. Trimming took off 6 bases at V and 0 bases at J, with 15 bases between the two ends. The CDR3 is CASSPTGPPSGNTIYF. CDR3 nucleotide sequence: TGTGCCAGCTCTCCTACAGGGCCGCCCTCTGGAAACACCATATATTTT.

The chain uses TRBV28 and TRBJ1-1; D is uncertain. CDR3 length: 13 amino acids. Germline V gives CDR1 MDHEN, CDR2 SYDVKM. V dropped 4 bases and J dropped 1 base, with 7 bases sitting between them. CDR3 sequence: CASSSFGNTEAFF. DNA of the CDR3: TGTGCCAGCAGTTCTTTCGGGAACACTGAAGCTTTCTTT.

The chain combines TRBV4-1 with TRBJ2-7; D may be TRBD1 (6 bases). The V and J ends lost 5 bases and 0 bases respectively, with 11 bases between them. This CDR3 is built from 14 residues. Germline V gives CDR1 MGHRA, CDR2 YSYEKL. The CDR3 protein is CASSYRDISYEQYF. The CDR3 DNA sequence: TGCGCCAGCAGCTACCGGGACATCTCCTACGAGCAGTACTTC.

V is TRBV14 and J is TRBJ2-7, with 8 nucleotides matching TRBD1. The CDR3 runs 15 residues. CDR1 and CDR2 (germline): SGHDN, FVKESK. V trimming: 0 bases; J trimming: 7 bases; junction bases outside the gene matches: 8. The CDR3 region is CASSQDRGPLSEQYV. The CDR3 DNA reads TGTGCCAGCAGCCAAGACAGGGGGCCCCTGTCGGAGCAGTACGTC.

The CDR3 protein is CASRTPGRTNTEAFF. CDR3 coding DNA: TGTGCCAGTAGGACCCCGGGGAGAACGAACACTGAAGCTTTCTTT. The chain recombines TRBV19 with TRBJ1-1; D not certain. CDR1 is LNHDA and CDR2 is SQIVND in the germline V gene (reference sequence). This CDR3 has 15 amino acids. The germline V and J ends were trimmed by 6 bases and 1 base, with 15 bases remaining between them.

In its sample, this clone was seen a few times. The chain links TRBV4-3 to TRBJ2-5; perhaps TRBD1 as D (6 bases). The CDR3 consists of 15 residues. The germline V gene encodes CDR1 LGHNA and CDR2 YSLEER. Trimming left V 4 bases short and J 3 bases short, with 15 bases between. The CDR3 coding sequence is TGCGCCAGCAGCCCATCACAGGGTTGGGAAGAGACCCAGTACTTC. The encoded protein is CASSPSQGWEETQYF.

This sequence joins TRBV7-3 and TRBJ2-1; 13 nucleotides align to TRBD2. The CDR3 runs to 15 residues. The V and J ends lost 4 bases and 7 bases, in that order; junction bases with no gene match: 4. CDR1 and CDR2 (germline): SGHTA, FQGTGA. As DNA, the CDR3 is TGTGCCAGCAGCTCCTGGACTAGCGGGGGAAATGAGCAGTTCTTC. It specifies CASSSWTSGGNEQFF. The full variable domain, its missing parts supplied by reference TRBV7-3 and TRBJ2-1, is GAGVSQTPSNKVTEKGKYVELRCDPISGHTALYWYRQSLGQGPEFLIYFQGTGAADDSGLPNDRFFAVRPEGSVSTLKIQRTERGDSAVYLCASSSWTSGGNEQFFGPGTRLTVL.

The chain combines TRBV28 with TRBJ1-2; maybe TRBD1 (5 bases). CDR1 MDHEN and CDR2 SYDVKM come from the germline V gene. This CDR3 region has 14 residues. Trimming pared 5 bases from V and 7 bases from J, leaving 17 bases between. CDR3 region: CASSGGVGASGYTF. CDR3 DNA sequence: TGTGCCAGCAGTGGAGGGGTTGGAGCTAGTGGCTACACCTTC.

The CDR3 loop reads CASVLQGPEQFF. The CDR3 nucleotides are TGTGCCAGCGTCTTGCAGGGCCCTGAGCAGTTCTTC. The chain recombines TRBV2 with TRBJ2-1; TRBD1 might be the D (5 bases). V was trimmed by 8 bases and J by 9 bases, leaving 14 bases between them. CDR3 length: 12 amino acids. Germline loops: CDR1 SNHLY, CDR2 FYNNEI.

The V and J genes are TRBV4-1 and TRBJ2-5; perhaps TRBD1 as D (6 bases). Germline-derived CDR1 and CDR2 are MGHRA and YSYEKL. V was trimmed by 0 bases and J by 10 bases, leaving 9 bases between them. The CDR3 totals 12 residues. DNA of the CDR3: TGCGCCAGCAGCCAAGAAAGGGGACACCAGTACTTC. Translating it yields CASSQERGHQYF.

The V and J genes are TRBV10-3 and TRBJ2-1, with 7 nucleotides matching TRBD2. Germline V gene lookup returns CDR1 ENHRY and CDR2 SYGVKD. Trimming took 4 bases from V and 0 from J; bases not matched to a gene: 0. CDR3 length: 14 residues. In DNA form, the CDR3 reads TGTGCCATCAGTGGCGGGGGCTCCTACAATGAGCAGTTCTTC. The encoded protein is CAISGGGSYNEQFF.

CDR3 nucleotide sequence: TGTGCCAGCAGGCTACAAGTAGGGGATCAGCCCCAGCATTTT. Translated, it gives CASRLQVGDQPQHF. This chain joins TRBV6-6 and TRBJ1-5; D may be TRBD1 (5 bases). V gave up 6 bases and J gave up 5 bases, with 14 bases separating them. Germline CDR1 is MNHNY and CDR2 is SVGAGI (reference sequence). The CDR3 is 14 amino acids.

This chain uses TRBV19 with TRBJ1-1; 10 bases are shared with TRBD1. This CDR3 has 17 residues. Germline CDR1 and CDR2: LNHDA and SQIVND (reference sequence). The junction had 14 bases not matched to a gene; V was cut back by 5 bases and J by 5 bases. The CDR3 DNA is TGTGCCAGTAGTGTTATCCGGGACAGGGGTCCGGCTACTGAAGCTTTCTTT. This gives the protein CASSVIRDRGPATEAFF.

The chain carries TRBV19 and TRBJ1-1, with TRBD1 matching 9 bases. This CDR3 contains 14 residues. V trimming: 5 bases; J trimming: 0 bases; junction bases outside the gene matches: 1. Germline V gives CDR1 LNHDA, CDR2 SQIVND (reference sequence). In DNA form, the CDR3 reads TGTGCCAGTAGTGACAGGGGGATGAACACTGAAGCTTTCTTT. Its translation: CASSDRGMNTEAFF.

The chain uses TRBV28 and TRBJ2-2; tentative D call: TRBD1 (6 bases). CDR1 and CDR2 from the germline V gene are MDHEN and SYDVKM. This CDR3 spans 14 amino acids. Trimming removed 2 bases from V and 7 bases from J, with 11 bases in between. CDR3 loop: CASSLAPRGGELFF. CDR3 bases: TGTGCCAGCAGTTTAGCACCCAGGGGCGGGGAGCTGTTTTTT.

This chain links TRBV5-1 with TRBJ1-1; a possible D gene is TRBD1 (6 bases). Trimming shortened V by 0 bases and J by 0 bases, and 12 bases separated the two germline ends. CDR1 SGHRS and CDR2 YFSETQ come from the germline V gene. There are 16 residues in the CDR3. CDR3 nucleotides: TGCGCCAGCAGCTTGGGGACGGGACAAATGAACACTGAAGCTTTCTTT. Encoded protein: CASSLGTGQMNTEAFF.

This clone has just a few counts. This chain joins TRBV5-4 and TRBJ1-3; TRBD1 matches at 9 bases. The CDR3 is 16 residues long. Germline V gene lookup returns CDR1 SGHNT and CDR2 YYREEE (reference sequence). Trimming cost V 4 bases and J 1 base; bases outside gene matches: 6. The CDR3 loop reads CASSLGDRVSGNTIYF. CDR3 bases: TGTGCCAGCAGCCTCGGGGACAGGGTATCTGGAAACACCATATATTTT.

The V call is TRBV5-4, the J call TRBJ2-1, with TRBD2 matching 10 bases. The V segment lost 6 bases and the J segment 8 bases; nucleotides outside the gene matches: 11. Germline CDR1 SGHNT, CDR2 YYREEE (reference sequence). The CDR3 has 15 amino acids. The CDR3 is CASNRRLAGRDEQFF. In nucleotides, the CDR3 is TGTGCCAGCAACCGAAGACTAGCGGGCCGGGATGAGCAGTTCTTC. Based on the CDR3 plus reference TRBV5-4 and TRBJ2-1, the full variable domain is ETGVTQSPTHLIKTRGQQVTLRCSSQSGHNTVSWYQQALGQGPQFIFQYYREEENGRGNFPPRFSGLQFPNYSSELNVNALELDDSALYLCASNRRLAGRDEQFFGPGTRLTVL.